This T cell receptor (beta chain) was documented in a study of blood T cell repertoires in COVID-19. Looking at the study overall: Specimens from acute and convalescent COVID-19 originated in the United States, Italy and Spain. Sample material is recorded as cDNA or gDNA derived from T cells, B-cell-depleted T cells, or PBMCs.

Recovered status applied to Cohort 3 donors who had two consecutive negative PCRs. It also applied to those with clearance or with symptom resolution. In the original analysis: The assay estimated nucleated cells by amplifying reference gene primers. Profiled with immunoSEQ multiplex PCR; TCRdb holds only in-frame clones, not every one. That table furnishes V, J and clone size, whereas the DNA furnished D and trimming. This repertoire shows around 300,000 clones, roughly 90% found once; its top ten account for under 2.5%. The CDR3 is 13 residues long. V dropped 0 bases and J dropped 8 bases, with 10 bases sitting between them. The germline CDR1 and CDR2 sequences are MGHRA and YSYEKL.

This chain uses TRBV4-1 with TRBJ1-2; D call uncertain. Specimen: PBMCs or T cells enriched from blood (not recorded which). The source of this sequence is a woman between 55 and 75 years old who had recovered from COVID-19. CDR3 in DNA: TGCGCCAGCAGCCAAGATATAGAGGCAGGCTACACCTTC. Its protein product is CASSQDIEAGYTF.